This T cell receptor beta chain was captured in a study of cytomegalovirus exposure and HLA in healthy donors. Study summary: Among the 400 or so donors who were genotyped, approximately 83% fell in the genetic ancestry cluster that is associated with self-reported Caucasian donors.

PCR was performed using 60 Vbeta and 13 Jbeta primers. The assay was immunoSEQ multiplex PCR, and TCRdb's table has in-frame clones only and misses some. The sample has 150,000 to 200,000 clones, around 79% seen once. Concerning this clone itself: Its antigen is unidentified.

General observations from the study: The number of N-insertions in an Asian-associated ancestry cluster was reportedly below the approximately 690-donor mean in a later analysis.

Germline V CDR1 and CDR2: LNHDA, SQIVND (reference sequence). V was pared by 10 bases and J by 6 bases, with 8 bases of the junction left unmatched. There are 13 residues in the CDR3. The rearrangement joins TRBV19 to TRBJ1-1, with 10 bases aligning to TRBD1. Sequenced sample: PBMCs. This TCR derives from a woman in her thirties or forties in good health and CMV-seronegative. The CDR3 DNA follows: TGTGCCACCGACAGGGGGCCGGTCGCTGAAGCTTTCTTT. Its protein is CATDRGPVAEAFF.